The TCR beta chain described here comes from a study of brain T cells in children with intractable seizures. Using immunoSEQ multiplex PCR, the repertoire was profiled, and TCRdb retains in-frame clones only, with some absent. Of a few hundred thousand clones in the sample, 85% to 95% were seen once. This clone was recorded once. Antigen specificity is unknown. This CDR3 spans 16 amino acids. V dropped 1 base and J dropped 2 bases, with 9 bases sitting between them. Germline V gene sequence: CDR1 LNHNV, CDR2 YYDKDF (reference sequence). General study points: Pre- and post-surgery blood differed in depth, so pre-surgery absences may be undersampling. Only CDR3 sequence similarity suggested viral specificity, without known HCMV serostatus.

Documented time point: blood from clinic visit 5 months post-surgery; TSC patient then seizure free. Sequencing was limited to surgery cases with top T cell transcript signatures in brain tissue. Pre-surgery treatment included at least one anti-epileptic drug. This clonotype originated in a boy younger than two with tuberous sclerosis and intractable seizures. Sequencing was performed on peripheral blood, taken 4 to 5 months after surgery. This rearrangement joins TRBV15 to TRBJ2-6; D is perhaps TRBD2 (6 bases). DNA of the CDR3: TGTGCCACCAGCAGAGTAGGAGGGACTGGGGCCAACGTCCTGACTTTC. Its protein is CATSRVGGTGANVLTF.